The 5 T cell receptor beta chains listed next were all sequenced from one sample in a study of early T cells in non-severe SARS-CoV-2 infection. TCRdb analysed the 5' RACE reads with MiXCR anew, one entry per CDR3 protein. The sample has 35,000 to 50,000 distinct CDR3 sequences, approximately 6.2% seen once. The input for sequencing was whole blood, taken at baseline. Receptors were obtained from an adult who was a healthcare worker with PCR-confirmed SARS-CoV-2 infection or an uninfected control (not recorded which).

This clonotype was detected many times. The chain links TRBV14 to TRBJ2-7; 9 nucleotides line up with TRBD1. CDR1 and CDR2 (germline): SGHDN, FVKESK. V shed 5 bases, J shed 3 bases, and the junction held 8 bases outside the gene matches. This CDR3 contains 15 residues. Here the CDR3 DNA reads TGTGCCAGCAGCGCCCGGGACAGGGCCGTCTACGAGCAGTACTTC. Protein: CASSARDRAVYEQYF.

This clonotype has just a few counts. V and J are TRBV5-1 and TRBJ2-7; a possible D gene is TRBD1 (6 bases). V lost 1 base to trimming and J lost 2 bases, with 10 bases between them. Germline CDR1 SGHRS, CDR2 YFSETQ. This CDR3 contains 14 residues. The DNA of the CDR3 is TGCGCCAGCAGCTTGCAAGGGGGAGCCTACGAGCAGTACTTC. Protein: CASSLQGGAYEQYF.

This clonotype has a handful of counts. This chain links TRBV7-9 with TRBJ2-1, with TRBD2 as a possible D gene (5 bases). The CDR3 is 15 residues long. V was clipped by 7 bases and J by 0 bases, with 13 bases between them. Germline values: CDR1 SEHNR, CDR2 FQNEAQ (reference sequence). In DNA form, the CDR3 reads TGTGCCAGCAATACCGGCGGGTTCTCCTACAATGAGCAGTTCTTC. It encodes CASNTGGFSYNEQFF.

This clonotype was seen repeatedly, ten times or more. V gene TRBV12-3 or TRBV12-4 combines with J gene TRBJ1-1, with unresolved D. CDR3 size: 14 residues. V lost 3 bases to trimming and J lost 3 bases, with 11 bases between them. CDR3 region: CASSFLDFDTEAFF. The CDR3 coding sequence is TGTGCCAGCAGTTTCCTGGATTTTGACACTGAAGCTTTCTTT.

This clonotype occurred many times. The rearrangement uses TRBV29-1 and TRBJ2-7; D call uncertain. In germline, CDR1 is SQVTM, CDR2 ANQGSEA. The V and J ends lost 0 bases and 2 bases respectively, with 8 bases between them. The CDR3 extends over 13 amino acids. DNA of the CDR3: TGCAGCGTTGAAGATCGGCTGGCCTACGAGCAGTACTTC. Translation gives CSVEDRLAYEQYF.